Listed here is a single TCR beta chain. Its antigen is not known. This sample was included in a study of CD8 T cells in Susac syndrome. Study at large: Treatment at blood withdrawal was none, corticosteroids, or intravenous immunoglobulin alone in Susac syndrome patients. Whole-study results and caveats: In total CD8+ repertoires, around 16 Susac-specific public clones were found, and in CD8+ TEMRA repertoires, about five were found.

This CDR3 contains 10 residues. An input of 0.5 to 1 ug of RNA was subjected to reverse transcription using random hexamers. Amplification of TCR beta CDR3 was carried out by immunoSEQ multiplex PCR, which covered 54 Vbeta and 13 Jbeta segments. Each CDR3 protein gets one entry after TCRdb re-called the immunoSEQ multiplex PCR reads with MiXCR. The data contain more than 65,000 distinct CDR3 sequences, about 95% of them singletons. The clonotype originates from a human donor with Susac syndrome. Sequencing input: CD8+ T cells from PBMCs. The V and J genes are TRBV21-1 and TRBJ1-2. TRBV21-1 is a recognized pseudogene. CDR3 DNA sequence: TGTGCCAGCAAGAGGGATGGCTACACCTTC. Translation: CASKRDGYTF.